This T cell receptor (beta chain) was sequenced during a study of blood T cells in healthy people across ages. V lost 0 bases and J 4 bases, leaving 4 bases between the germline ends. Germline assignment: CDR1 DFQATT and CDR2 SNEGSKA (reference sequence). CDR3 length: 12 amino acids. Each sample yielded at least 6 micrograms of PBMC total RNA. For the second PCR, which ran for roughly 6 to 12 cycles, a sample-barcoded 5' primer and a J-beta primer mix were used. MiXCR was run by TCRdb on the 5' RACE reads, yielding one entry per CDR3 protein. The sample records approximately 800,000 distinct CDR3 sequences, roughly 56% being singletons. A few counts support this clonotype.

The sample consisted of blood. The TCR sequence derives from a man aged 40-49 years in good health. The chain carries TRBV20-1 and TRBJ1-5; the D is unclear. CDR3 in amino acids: CSARDGNQPQHF. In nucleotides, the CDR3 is TGCAGTGCTAGAGATGGGAATCAGCCCCAGCATTTT.